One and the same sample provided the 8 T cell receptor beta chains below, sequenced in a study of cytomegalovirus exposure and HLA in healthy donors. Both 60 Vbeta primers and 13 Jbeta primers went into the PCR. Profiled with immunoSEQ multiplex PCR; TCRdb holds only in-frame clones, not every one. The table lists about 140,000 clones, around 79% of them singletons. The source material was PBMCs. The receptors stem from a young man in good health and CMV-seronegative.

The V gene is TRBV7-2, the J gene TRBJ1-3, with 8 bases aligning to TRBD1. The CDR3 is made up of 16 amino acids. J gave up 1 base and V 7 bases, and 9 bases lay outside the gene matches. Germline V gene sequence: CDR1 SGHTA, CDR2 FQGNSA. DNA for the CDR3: TGTGCCAGCACGGCAGGGGGCATTATGTCTGGAAACACCATATATTTT. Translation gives CASTAGGIMSGNTIYF.

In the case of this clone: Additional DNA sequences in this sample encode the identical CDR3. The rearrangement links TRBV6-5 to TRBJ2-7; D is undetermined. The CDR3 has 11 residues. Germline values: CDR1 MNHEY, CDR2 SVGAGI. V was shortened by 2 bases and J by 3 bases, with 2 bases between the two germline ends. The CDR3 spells CASSYRYEQYF. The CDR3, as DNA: TGTGCCAGCAGTTACCGCTACGAGCAGTACTTC.

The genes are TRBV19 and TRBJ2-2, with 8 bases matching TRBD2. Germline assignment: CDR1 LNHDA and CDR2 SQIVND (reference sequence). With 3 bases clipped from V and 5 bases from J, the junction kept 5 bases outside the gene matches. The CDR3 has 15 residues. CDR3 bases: TGTGCCAGTAGTATCAGCGGGGGAGCGACCGGGGAGCTGTTTTTT. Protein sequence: CASSISGGATGELFF.

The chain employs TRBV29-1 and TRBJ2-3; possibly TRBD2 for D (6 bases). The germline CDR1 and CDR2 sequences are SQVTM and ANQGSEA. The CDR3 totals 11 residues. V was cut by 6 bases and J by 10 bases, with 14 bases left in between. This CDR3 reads CSVEGSRAQYF. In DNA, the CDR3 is TGCAGCGTGGAGGGATCCCGTGCGCAGTATTTT.

This CDR3 reads CASTNTGSRGNEQFF. The CDR3 nucleotides read TGTGCCAGCACTAATACAGGGAGTCGGGGCAATGAGCAGTTCTTC. The chain combines TRBV2 with TRBJ2-1; tentative D call: TRBD1 (6 bases). CDR1 is SNHLY and CDR2 is FYNNEI in the germline V gene. V lost 7 bases, J lost 6 bases, and 19 bases lay in between. The CDR3 is 15 residues long.

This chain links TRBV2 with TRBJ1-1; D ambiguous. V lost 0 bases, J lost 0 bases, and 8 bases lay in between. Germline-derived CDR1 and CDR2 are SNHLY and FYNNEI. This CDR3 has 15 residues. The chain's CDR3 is CASSEAEQLNTEAFF. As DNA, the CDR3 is TGTGCCAGCAGTGAAGCCGAACAGCTGAACACTGAAGCTTTCTTT.

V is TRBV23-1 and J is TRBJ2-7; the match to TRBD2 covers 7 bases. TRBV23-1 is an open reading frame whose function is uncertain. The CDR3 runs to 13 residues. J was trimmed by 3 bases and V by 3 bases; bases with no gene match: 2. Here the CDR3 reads CASSQGGIYEQYF. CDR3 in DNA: TGCGCCAGCAGTCAGGGGGGGATCTACGAGCAGTACTTC.

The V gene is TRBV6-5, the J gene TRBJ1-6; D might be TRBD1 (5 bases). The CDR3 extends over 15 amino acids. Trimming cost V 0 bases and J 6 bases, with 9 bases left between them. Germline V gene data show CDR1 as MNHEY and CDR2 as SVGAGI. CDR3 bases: TGTGCCAGCAGTTACTCCGGGACTCTTAATTCACCCCTCCACTTT. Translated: CASSYSGTLNSPLHF.